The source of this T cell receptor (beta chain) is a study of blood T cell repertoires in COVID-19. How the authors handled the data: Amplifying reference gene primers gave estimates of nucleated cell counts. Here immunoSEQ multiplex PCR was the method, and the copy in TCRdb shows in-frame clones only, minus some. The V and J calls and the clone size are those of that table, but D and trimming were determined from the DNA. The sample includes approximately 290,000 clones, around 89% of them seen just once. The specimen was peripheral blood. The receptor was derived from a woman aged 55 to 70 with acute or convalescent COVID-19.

CDR3 protein: CASSFDSLSYEQYF. The CDR3 DNA is TGCGCCAGCAGCTTTGACAGCCTCTCCTACGAGCAGTACTTC. This chain connects TRBV5-1 to TRBJ2-7; a weak D match, TRBD1 (5 bases). CDR1 and CDR2 from the germline V gene are SGHRS and YFSETQ. Between the trimmed V and J ends, which lost 2 bases and 0 bases, there was a span of 9 bases. This CDR3 region has 14 residues. The full variable domain, completed using reference TRBV5-1 and TRBJ2-7, is KAGVTQTPRYLIKTRGQQVTLSCSPISGHRSVSWYQQTPGQGLQFLFEYFSETQRNKGNFPGRFSGRQFSNSRSEMNVSTLELGDSALYLCASSFDSLSYEQYFGPGTRLTVT.